The clone carrying this T cell receptor (beta chain) was counted ten times or more. Its antigen is currently unknown. The data stem from a study of human T cells and chemical hapten exposure. General study points: All donors were alopecia patients, so their immunity may differ from that of healthy people.

A single record per CDR3 protein comes from TCRdb applying MiXCR to the RACE reads. The sample consists of roughly 380,000 distinct CDR3 sequences, about 6% of them appearing once. The time point was: patch test 2, 6 weeks after DPC sensitization. Treatment indicated: therapeutic diphenylcyclopropenone sensitization with weekly scalp DPC. Donors were 18 to 70-year-old alopecia patients suitable for DPC. Germline CDR1 is MGHRA and CDR2 is YSYEKL. V was pared by 0 bases and J by 8 bases, with 10 bases between. The CDR3 length is 13 residues. This sample comprised whole blood, obtained in connection with sensitization to the hapten diphenylcyclopropenone (DPC). The chain uses TRBV4-1 and TRBJ1-2; D ambiguous. The origin of this receptor is a woman between 18 and 29 years old with alopecia areata. Some clones in this sample may be carry-over from other donors' samples. This chain's CDR3 is CASSQELSRGYTF. CDR3 DNA: TGCGCCAGCAGCCAAGAGCTGTCTAGAGGCTACACCTTC.